This T cell receptor beta chain derives from a study of blood T cell repertoires in COVID-19. Across the whole study: From the United States, Italy and Spain came samples of acute and convalescent COVID-19. In each case, the material was cDNA or gDNA derived from T cells, B-cell-depleted T cells, or PBMCs.

Original processing methods: For nucleated cells, counts were estimated from reference gene primer amplification. Data came from immunoSEQ multiplex PCR; TCRdb stores just in-frame clones and leaves some out. The V and J calls and the clone size are those of that table, but D and trimming were determined from the DNA. The sample holds some 200,000 clones, approximately 79% seen once. Germline CDR1 reads WNHNN; CDR2 reads SYGVQD (reference sequence). The CDR3 totals 13 residues. V gave up 8 bases and J gave up 12 bases; unmatched junction bases: 11. V usage is TRBV10-1 and J usage is TRBJ2-1, with 9 positions matching TRBD1. This TCR was sampled from a man aged 25-45 years with active or convalescent COVID-19. The specimen was peripheral blood. The CDR3 here is CASQGGQGKGQFF. CDR3 DNA sequence: TGCGCCAGCCAAGGGGGACAGGGTAAGGGGCAGTTCTTC.